These 21 T cell receptor beta chains came from one sample sequenced in a study of shared clonotypes between healthy human individuals. Assay used: immunoSEQ multiplex PCR; TCRdb lists only in-frame clones, some missing. Here the sample spans about 1 million clones, around 74% being singletons. Sequencing used memory CD4+ T cells sorted from blood. Subset given: CD45RA-negative fraction. The receptors shown here come from a man aged 18 to 30 in good health.

The chain uses TRBV4-3 and TRBJ2-1, with TRBD2 as a possible D gene (6 bases). The CDR3 length is 17 residues. Trimming pared 0 bases from V and 3 bases from J, leaving 15 bases between. Looked up from germline, CDR1 is LGHNA and CDR2 is YSLEER. CDR3 sequence: CASSQELGSGYYNEQFF. In DNA form, the CDR3 reads TGCGCCAGCAGCCAAGAATTGGGTAGCGGCTACTACAATGAGCAGTTCTTC.

This chain connects TRBV5-1 to TRBJ2-2; D may be TRBD2 (5 bases). Trimming removed 1 base from V and 6 bases from J, with 10 bases in between. CDR3 size: 14 residues. CDR1 SGHRS and CDR2 YFSETQ come from the germline V gene. CDR3: CASSLLPEAGELFF. The CDR3 DNA reads TGCGCCAGCAGCTTGTTACCGGAGGCCGGGGAGCTGTTTTTT.

This rearrangement joins TRBV15 to TRBJ2-5; D gene uncertain. Per the germline V gene, CDR1 is LNHNV and CDR2 is YYDKDF (reference sequence). The CDR3 sequence is 13 residues long. The V gene lost 0 bases and the J gene lost 7 bases, with 9 bases spanning the gap. CDR3 loop: CATSREVSGTQYF. CDR3 coding DNA: TGTGCCACCAGCAGAGAAGTCTCGGGGACCCAGTACTTC.

The chain joins TRBV10-3 to TRBJ2-7, with 9 bases aligning to TRBD1. V trimming: 10 bases; J trimming: 0 bases; junction bases outside the gene matches: 7. CDR1 is ENHRY, CDR2 SYGVKD, per germline. The CDR3 length is 14 residues. DNA of the CDR3: TGTGCCAGCGCCGGGACAGGGAGCTCCTACGAGCAGTACTTC. It translates to CASAGTGSSYEQYF.

This clone was found many times. This chain uses TRBV5-8 with TRBJ1-5, with TRBD1 matching over 11 bases. This CDR3 is 16 amino acids long. Germline V gene lookup returns CDR1 SGHTS and CDR2 YDEGEE. V shed 4 bases and J 0 bases; nucleotides not matched to a gene: 3. CDR3 protein: CASSVGTGGSNQPQHF. CDR3 bases: TGTGCCAGCAGCGTAGGGACAGGGGGTAGCAATCAGCCCCAGCATTTT. Drawing the rest from reference TRBV5-8 and TRBJ1-5, the complete variable domain is EAGVTQSPTHLIKTRGQQATLRCSPISGHTSVYWYQQALGLGLQFLLWYDEGEERNRGNFPPRFSGRQFPNYSSELNVNALELEDSALYLCASSVGTGGSNQPQHFGDGTRLSIL.

The chain recombines TRBV28 with TRBJ2-7; 11 bases map to TRBD2. Per the germline V gene, CDR1 is MDHEN and CDR2 is SYDVKM. J lost 1 base, V lost 6 bases, and 2 bases had no gene match. The CDR3 runs 14 residues. The CDR3, as DNA: TGTGCCAGCAGCCGACTAGCGGGGTCCTACGAGCAGTACTTC. This codes for CASSRLAGSYEQYF.

With regard to this clone: The junction and the germline gene differ at one end; a read error may be behind it. Distinct nucleotide sequences in the sample also encode this CDR3. V usage is TRBV5-7 and J usage is TRBJ2-5, with 9 bases lining up with TRBD1. TRBV5-7 is sorted into the ORF group, with uncertain function. CDR3 length: 15 amino acids. CDR3 region: CASSSCVRQGETQYF. In DNA, the CDR3 is TGTGCCAGCAGCTCCTGCGTCAGACAGGGGGAGACTCAGTACTTC.

V is TRBV19 and J is TRBJ1-5, with D uncertain. The CDR3 length is 15 residues. V lost 8 bases, J lost 0 bases, and 14 bases lay in between. Germline V CDR1 and CDR2: LNHDA, SQIVND (reference sequence). Written as DNA, the CDR3 is TGTGCCAGTGAAGGGTTTAGATATAGCAATCAGCCCCAGCATTTT. Translated, it gives CASEGFRYSNQPQHF.

The V and J genes are TRBV2 and TRBJ1-1; possibly TRBD1 for D (5 bases). Per the germline V gene, CDR1 is SNHLY and CDR2 is FYNNEI. The CDR3 contains 17 residues. V lost 5 bases, J lost 0 bases, and 19 bases lay in between. The CDR3 loop is CASSFRGAGLVNTEAFF. For the CDR3, the DNA is TGTGCCAGCAGTTTCCGCGGAGCAGGGCTTGTGAACACTGAAGCTTTCTTT.

This sequence joins TRBV2 and TRBJ1-2, with TRBD1 as a possible D gene (5 bases). Trimming took 6 bases from V and 8 from J, leaving 16 bases between them. The CDR3 is 13 residues long. Per germline, CDR1 SNHLY and CDR2 FYNNEI. The CDR3 DNA is TGTGCCAGCAGGGGGGACGGTCCTGGGGGCTACACCTTC. This translates into CASRGDGPGGYTF.

The chain carries TRBV11-2 and TRBJ1-2; 11 nucleotides line up with TRBD1. CDR3 size: 15 residues. The V gene end was trimmed by 5 bases and the J gene end by 5 bases; junction bases not matched to a gene: 7. Per germline, CDR1 SGHAT and CDR2 FQNNGV. The CDR3 DNA follows: TGTGCCAGCAGCCTCGGGACAGGGGGTCGTTATGGCTACACCTTC. It codes for CASSLGTGGRYGYTF.

This chain links TRBV7-9 with TRBJ2-7, with D possibly TRBD2 on 6 matching bases. Germline values: CDR1 SEHNR, CDR2 FQNEAQ (reference sequence). With 1 base removed from V and 4 bases from J, the gap between germline ends came to 14 bases. The CDR3 length is 15 residues. The CDR3 bases are TGTGCCAGCAGCTTAGTGGGGAGACTAGAGTACGAGCAGTACTTC. Translation: CASSLVGRLEYEQYF.

The rearrangement links TRBV6-1 to TRBJ1-2; D unclear. Germline CDR1 MNHNS, CDR2 SASEGT. V shed 0 bases and J shed 8 bases, with 13 bases lying between them. The CDR3 runs to 14 residues. The CDR3 sequence: CASSEAPVGRGYTF. The CDR3 nucleotides read TGTGCCAGCAGTGAAGCCCCCGTTGGCCGGGGCTACACCTTC.

This rearrangement joins TRBV9 to TRBJ1-2; maybe TRBD1 (5 bases). The CDR3 extends over 14 amino acids. Germline V lookup: CDR1 SGDLS, CDR2 YYNGEE. Trimming shortened V by 5 bases and J by 2 bases, and 13 bases separated the two germline ends. DNA for the CDR3: TGTGCCAGCAGTGCCACAGGAGGGAACTATGGCTACACCTTC. Its protein product is CASSATGGNYGYTF. Filled out from reference TRBV9 and TRBJ1-2, the complete variable domain reads DSGVTQTPKHLITATGQRVTLRCSPRSGDLSVYWYQQSLDQGLQFLIQYYNGEERAKGNILERFSAQQFPDLHSELNLSSLELGDSALYFCASSATGGNYGYTFGSGTRLTVV.

The gene calls are TRBV6-1 and TRBJ2-7; maybe TRBD2 (6 bases). V lost 4 bases and J 3 bases, leaving 13 bases between the germline ends. This CDR3 region has 14 residues. From germline, CDR1 is MNHNS and CDR2 SASEGT. In DNA form, the CDR3 reads TGTGCCAGCAGTGCCGCAGGAGGGCACTACGAGCAGTACTTC. Protein sequence: CASSAAGGHYEQYF.

This rearrangement joins TRBV19 to TRBJ2-1, with TRBD1 matching 10 bases. Germline V CDR1 and CDR2: LNHDA, SQIVND (reference sequence). The V segment lost 4 bases and the J segment 10 bases; nucleotides outside the gene matches: 16. This CDR3 is 17 amino acids long. DNA of the CDR3: TGTGCCAGTAGTAGACAGGGGGCGAATAGGCCCCAAGGGGAGCAGTTCTTC. As protein: CASSRQGANRPQGEQFF.

The rearrangement links TRBV29-1 to TRBJ2-3, with D maybe TRBD1 (6 bases). Germline CDR1 and CDR2: SQVTM and ANQGSEA. V lost 0 bases, J lost 1 base, and 14 bases lay in between. CDR3 length equals 16 residues. The CDR3 region has the DNA TGCAGCGTTGAAGAGGGGGCGGGCTTACGCACAGATACGCAGTATTTT. Its translation is CSVEEGAGLRTDTQYF.

This clone was recorded a few times. The chain employs TRBV30 and TRBJ1-2; a weak D match, TRBD1 (5 bases). The germline V gene has CDR1 GTSNPN and CDR2 SVGIG (reference sequence). V was pared by 1 base and J by 7 bases, with 16 bases between. CDR3 length: 14 residues. CDR3 nucleotides: TGTGCCTGGAGTGAGGCCTCCACGAGGGGTGGCTACACCTTC. The encoded protein is CAWSEASTRGGYTF.

This chain links TRBV6-5 with TRBJ1-1; D is undetermined. CDR1 and CDR2 from the germline V gene are MNHEY and SVGAGI. This CDR3 region has 16 residues. The V and J ends lost 0 bases and 0 bases respectively, with 11 bases between them. The CDR3 region has the DNA TGTGCCAGCAGTTACTCGAGCCCAGATTTGAACACTGAAGCTTTCTTT. It specifies CASSYSSPDLNTEAFF.

By sample share, this clone is medium-sized (0.01 to 0.1%). The chain joins TRBV2 to TRBJ2-1; 9 bases match TRBD2. J was trimmed by 10 bases and V by 3 bases; bases with no gene match: 10. Germline V lookup: CDR1 SNHLY, CDR2 FYNNEI. This CDR3 has 15 amino acids. CDR3 protein: CASSESAGGNSEQFF. CDR3 nucleotides: TGTGCCAGCAGTGAGTCGGCGGGGGGGAATAGCGAGCAGTTCTTC.

This clone was seen only once. CDR3 nucleotide sequence: TGTGCCATCAGTGAGTCGTCAGGGCGCTACAATGAGCAGTTCTTC. Its translation is CAISESSGRYNEQFF. The chain is built from TRBV10-3 and TRBJ2-1; a weak D match, TRBD1 (5 bases). V was cut by 0 bases and J by 3 bases, with 9 bases left in between. This CDR3 region has 15 residues. Germline V gene sequence: CDR1 ENHRY, CDR2 SYGVKD.